The clone carrying this T cell receptor beta chain was found many times. The CDR3 has 14 amino acids. The V gene's germline CDR1 is SGHNT and CDR2 YYREEE (reference sequence). J was trimmed by 2 bases and V by 4 bases; bases with no gene match: 3. The blood RNA (from unsorted whole blood) was obtained, and germline DNA was also extracted. This sample stems from a study of tumor-infiltrating lymphocytes in primary liver carcinoma. Making TCR beta cDNA involved 400 to 600 ng total RNA and a constant-region primer. Nested multiplex PCR, run for three rounds with slightly modified ARM-PCR, yielded TCR beta libraries. In the first two PCR rounds, TRBV1-TRBV30 forward primers were paired with a C-beta reverse primer, and each round lasted roughly 10 cycles. Via MiXCR, TCRdb re-called the multiplex PCR reads, giving one row per CDR3 protein. The sample has 250,000 to 400,000 distinct CDR3 sequences; 50% to 70% are singletons.

Sequenced: peripheral blood. J is TRBJ1-5 and V is TRBV5-4; 7 nucleotides match TRBD1. The sequence was obtained from a man aged 35 to 55 with primary liver carcinoma and hepatitis B virus infection. The CDR3 here is CASSLQGGNQPQHF. CDR3 bases: TGTGCCAGCAGCCTCCAGGGGGGCAATCAGCCCCAGCATTTT.